This TCR beta chain was sequenced in a study of Ad26.COV2.S vaccination and SARS-CoV-2 variants. Trimming shortened V by 5 bases and J by 5 bases, and 6 bases separated the two germline ends. The CDR3 totals 11 residues. In germline, CDR1 is LNHDA, CDR2 SQIVND (reference sequence). The treatment here: 19 received Ad26.COV2.S at low or high dose, single or two shots; roughly five received placebo; per-sample allocation not given. Samples analyzed were those drawn on day 63 after the first vaccine or placebo injection. TCRdb keeps only in-frame clones here, not all; method: immunoSEQ multiplex PCR. This table has hundreds of thousands of clones, approximately 90% appearing once.

J is TRBJ1-2 and V is TRBV19; D unclear. This receptor was identified in a person between 18 and 60 years old who received the Ad26.COV2.S COVID-19 vaccine or a placebo. This specimen was peripheral blood, taken in a trial of Ad26.COV2.S vaccine versus placebo. CDR3: CASSRLYGYTF. The CDR3 coding sequence is TGTGCCAGTAGTCGGCTATATGGCTACACCTTC.